This entry concerns a single T cell receptor beta chain. The antigen it binds to is not known. No per-base quality is available; no much larger clone lies one base away. Samples from volunteer blood donors who had recovered from COVID-19 were contributed by a second Seattle source. Collaborating institutions collected whole blood in K2EDTA tubes following their own protocols. For TCRbeta analysis, collaborators shipped samples in one of three forms: frozen whole blood, isolated PBMCs, or DNA extracted from either of those sample types. CDR1 and CDR2 are drawn from the germline V gene (reference sequence): LGHDT, YNNKEL. V sheds 0 bases and J sheds 8 bases, leaving 16 bases between their ends. The CDR3 spans 15 residues, from the cysteine through the phenylalanine. CDR3 DNA only is kept here, 45 bases in frame from base 1. The immunoSEQ Assay, a bias-controlled multiplex PCR, was used to amplify TCRbeta CDR3 regions from genomic DNA. The study's processing was this. The number of nucleated cells in each sample was estimated by amplification of reference gene primers within the assay. Sequence reads were collapsed and filtered to measure the absolute abundance of every unique TCRbeta CDR3 rearrangement. For each sample, productive Simpson clonality was calculated as the square root of Simpson's diversity index over productive rearrangements. TCRdb took over this immuneACCESS table, retaining in-frame rearrangements with V and J assigned. Such tables are incomplete; in checked studies, under half of the missing clones stem from an unresolved V gene, and the remainder is unexplained. V, J and clone size derive from that table, while D and trimming were established from the DNA sequence. The sample records approximately 92,000 clones, around 80% of which are singletons. The ten largest clones add up to 8.7% of the sample.

These data are taken from a study of blood T cell repertoires in COVID-19 (TCRdb year 2020). In terms of the full investigation: Collaborator samples came from the United States, Italy and Spain and covered acute and convalescent phases of COVID-19. The prospective study material was composed of cDNA or gDNA derived from T cells, B-cell-depleted T cells, or PBMCs. The dataset comprised deeply sampled blood TCRbeta repertoires from subjects exposed to, actively infected with, or recovered from COVID-19. The repertoires were made available in a free public database intended to serve as a resource for research on the immune response to SARS-CoV-2. Samples were obtained from the ongoing ImmuneRACE study (first 160 participants) and from 950 to 1,500 subjects provided by 6 global collaborators. Sample metadata almost always included a de-identified subject ID, COVID-19 status, age in years and sex. HLA class I and class II types, where available, came from metadata supplied by the sample provider rather than from assay-based typing.

Points the paper makes about the study in general: Clinical and demographic metadata were provided uncurated, with the amount varying by source and participant.

This clonotype was sampled from a man in his forties or fifties who had recovered from COVID-19. This chain joins TRBV3-1 (or the pseudogene TRBV3-2) to TRBJ1-2; the D gene is possibly TRBD1, with 5 bases matching. The sequencing sample was made of peripheral blood. The nucleotide sequence reads TGTGCCAGCAGCCAAGATAGGCAGGGCCGACGAGGCTACACCTTC. Its protein product is CASSQDRQGRRGYTF.